This is a list of T cell receptor beta chains from one sample in a study of identical twins. Each CDR3 protein gets one entry after TCRdb re-called the 5' RACE reads with MiXCR. The sample contains hundreds of thousands of distinct CDR3 sequences, approximately 8.3% of which appear only once. These same data were also listed under a study on yellow fever vaccine responses in identical twins.

Sequenced sample: memory (CD45RO+) T cells sorted from blood. The receptors were gathered from a woman aged 18-29 years in good health. The CDR3 runs from the conserved cysteine through the conserved F or W. D genes are given only for firm matches. A row's size may be missing; if present it is once, few, many or a size class.

abundance,j_gene,v_gene,d_gene,CDR3nt,CDR3aa
-,TRBJ1-6,TRBV9,-,TGTGCCAGCCAGGTTAGGGTTGGATCACCCCTCCACTTT,CASQVRVGSPLHF
few,TRBJ1-2,TRBV5-6,-,TGTGCCAGCAGCCCAACAGGGCTGTCTGGCTACACCTTC,CASSPTGLSGYTF
few,TRBJ2-7,TRBV20-1,TRBD1,TGCAGTGCTAGAGATCCAGGGGGCAGGTCCTACGAGCAGTACTTC,CSARDPGGRSYEQYF
few,TRBJ2-7,TRBV7-8,-,TGTGCCAGCAGCCGAAGCGGGTTCTCCTACGAGCAGTACTTC,CASSRSGFSYEQYF
-,TRBJ2-2,TRBV27,TRBD2,TGTGCCAGCAGTTCTATAGCGGGAGAAGGGACCGGGGAGCTGTTTTTT,CASSSIAGEGTGELFF
-,TRBJ1-5,TRBV2,-,TGTGCCAGCAGTGAATATAAGGAGGGGCTAGAACATTTT,CASSEYKEGLEHF
many,TRBJ2-1,TRBV6-2/TRBV6-3,TRBD1,TGTGCCAGCAGTTACACCCAAGGACAGGGTATGGATGAGCAGTTCTTC,CASSYTQGQGMDEQFF
many,TRBJ2-3,TRBV15,TRBD2,TGTGCCACCAGCTCGACTAGCGGGGGGGCAGATACGCAGTATTTT,CATSSTSGGADTQYF
few,TRBJ1-5,TRBV5-6,-,TGTGCCAGCAGCCCCGGGGCAGGCAATCAGCCCCAGCATTTT,CASSPGAGNQPQHF
-,TRBJ2-1,TRBV28,-,TGTGCCACCGGTGAATACAATGAGCAGTTCTTC,CATGEYNEQFF
-,TRBJ2-5,TRBV21-1,-,TGTGCCAGCAGCGAAAAAGGACAGGAAGAGACCCAGTACTTC,CASSEKGQEETQYF
few,TRBJ2-7,TRBV7-9,-,TGTGCCAGCAGCCGAACCTGGGAACTCGGGGGCGAGCAGTACTTC,CASSRTWELGGEQYF
many,TRBJ2-2,TRBV4-3,-,TGCGCCAGCAGCCAAGGGGGGCAGCACACCGGGGAGCTGTTTTTT,CASSQGGQHTGELFF
many,TRBJ2-7,TRBV20-1,TRBD1,TGCAGTGCTAGATCGGGACAGGGAGTCTACGAGCAGTACTTC,CSARSGQGVYEQYF
many,TRBJ2-5,TRBV7-8,TRBD1,TGTGCCAGCAGCTTTTCAACAGGGGTGGGAGAGACCCAGTACTTC,CASSFSTGVGETQYF
-,TRBJ2-1,TRBV5-1,TRBD2,TGCGCCAGCAGCCCTCGGGAGGGGAGCTCCTACAATGAGCAGTTCTTC,CASSPREGSSYNEQFF
-,TRBJ1-1,TRBV7-2,-,TGTGCCAGCACCGGGGGGGGGGTATGGACTGAAGCTTTCTTT,CASTGGGVWTEAFF
few,TRBJ2-5,TRBV7-2,-,TGTGCCAGCAGCTTAGGGAGGGGGATTGAGACCCAGTACTTC,CASSLGRGIETQYF
few,TRBJ2-3,TRBV6-1,-,TGTGCCAGCAGGGCCTCCAACCTAGACACAGATACGCAGTATTTT,CASRASNLDTDTQYF
many,TRBJ2-5,TRBV14,TRBD1,TGTGCCAGCAGCCTAATAAGGGCAGGACAGGGCAGGGAGACCCAGTACTTC,CASSLIRAGQGRETQYF
many,TRBJ2-5,TRBV6-1,TRBD2,TGTGCCAGCAGGACTAGCGGGAGAGAGACCCAGTACTTC,CASRTSGRETQYF
few,TRBJ2-3,TRBV18,TRBD1,TGTGCCAGCTCACCAAAGGACAGGGTGAAGGGTACGCAGTATTTT,CASSPKDRVKGTQYF
few,TRBJ1-1,TRBV5-1,-,TGCGCCAGCAGCGCCAAGACAGGTTCCCCCACTGAAGCTTTCTTT,CASSAKTGSPTEAFF
many,TRBJ2-7,TRBV11-1,TRBD1,TGTGCCAGCAGCCCATCCCGACAGGGCTGGTACGAGCAGTACTTC,CASSPSRQGWYEQYF
-,TRBJ2-5,TRBV9,TRBD2,TGTGCCAGCAGCGTAGGAGAAGCGGGGGGGCGTGGGGAGACCCAGTACTTC,CASSVGEAGGRGETQYF
-,TRBJ2-5,TRBV2,-,TGTGCCAGCAGTCTGCCTCGATACGCAGAGACCCAGTACTTC,CASSLPRYAETQYF
-,TRBJ2-2,TRBV15,TRBD2,TGTGCCACCAGCAGAGATTCACTAGCGGGGGTAGGGCCGAACACCGGGGAGCTGTTTTTT,CATSRDSLAGVGPNTGELFF
-,TRBJ1-5,TRBV6-1,-,TGTGCCTGCACCCAAGACGGGAACAATCAGCCCCAGCATTTT,CACTQDGNNQPQHF
few,TRBJ2-2,TRBV12-3/TRBV12-4,TRBD2,TGTGCCAGCAGCAAGGGACTAGCGGGAGGGGGCGGGGAGCTGTTTTTT,CASSKGLAGGGGELFF
few,TRBJ2-3,TRBV24-1,TRBD2,TGTGCCACCAGTGAGGGGGGGACGGGGACAGATACGCAGTATTTT,CATSEGGTGTDTQYF
-,TRBJ2-3,TRBV30,-,TGTGCCTGGAACCTAGGGTATTCCCCCACAGATACGCAGTATTTT,CAWNLGYSPTDTQYF
many,TRBJ1-5,TRBV2,TRBD1,TGTGCCAGCAGCGACCAGGGGGCCGGCAATCAGCCCCAGCATTTT,CASSDQGAGNQPQHF
many,TRBJ2-4,TRBV5-6,TRBD1,TGTGCCAGCAGCTTGCTTTCGGACAGGGGTCAAAACATTCAGTACTTC,CASSLLSDRGQNIQYF
-,TRBJ2-1,TRBV20-1,-,TGCAGTGCTAGAGGCGCCCTGAGGGAGCAGTTCTTC,CSARGALREQFF
few,TRBJ1-1,TRBV6-6,TRBD1,TGTGCCAGCAGTTCAGGGACAGGGAAAGCTTTCTTT,CASSSGTGKAFF
many,TRBJ2-4,TRBV10-3,TRBD2,TGTGCCATCAGTGATACTAGCGGGGGGATCAAAAACATTCAGTACTTC,CAISDTSGGIKNIQYF
-,TRBJ2-5,TRBV20-1,-,TGCAGTGCTAGAATAGGTCAAGAGACCCAGTACTTC,CSARIGQETQYF
-,TRBJ1-1,TRBV25-1,-,TGTGCCAGCAGTGTAACAGGGAGCACTGAAGCTTTCTTT,CASSVTGSTEAFF
many,TRBJ2-3,TRBV24-1,-,TGTGCCATACCGCTCATGACGGCGGCCACAGATACGCAGTATTTT,CAIPLMTAATDTQYF
many,TRBJ2-3,TRBV10-3,TRBD1,TGTGCCATCAGTTTCGACAGGGGCACAGATACGCAGTATTTT,CAISFDRGTDTQYF
few,TRBJ2-7,TRBV3-1,-,TGTGCCAGCAGCTTCTCGCGGGCCGCGAATAGGGACGAGCAGTACTTC,CASSFSRAANRDEQYF
few,TRBJ2-2,TRBV6-1,-,TGTGCCAGCAGACGAGGGACACCGACTGACGGGGAGCTGTTTTTT,CASRRGTPTDGELFF
-,TRBJ1-5,TRBV6-1,TRBD1,TGTGCCAGCACAGGGGGAAAAGGGATCGGCAATCAGCCCCAGCATTTT,CASTGGKGIGNQPQHF
many,TRBJ2-5,TRBV5-1,-,TGCGCCAGCAGCTTGGACAACTCCGGTCGCCAAGAGACCCAGTACTTC,CASSLDNSGRQETQYF
-,TRBJ1-6,TRBV20-1,-,TGCAGTGCTAGACACAGGGATAATTCACCCCTCCACTTT,CSARHRDNSPLHF
many,TRBJ1-5,TRBV3-1,-,TGTGCCAGCAGTCTCAACAGGTTGGGGAATCAGCCCCAGCATTTT,CASSLNRLGNQPQHF
few,TRBJ2-5,TRBV5-6,-,TGTGCCAGCAGCTATAACTCGGGGTTTGGGGAGACCCAGTACTTC,CASSYNSGFGETQYF
-,TRBJ2-1,TRBV7-7,-,TGTGCTAGCAGCTTAGCGGTCCGGGATGAGCAGTTCTTC,CASSLAVRDEQFF
many,TRBJ2-7,TRBV20-1,TRBD2,TGCAGTGCTGTACTAGCGGCTACCTACGAGCAGTACTTC,CSAVLAATYEQYF
many,TRBJ2-3,TRBV11-2,TRBD1,TGTGCCAGCAGCTTAGATCCACAGGGGGTCACAGATACGCAGTATTTT,CASSLDPQGVTDTQYF
few,TRBJ2-7,TRBV5-1,TRBD2,TGCGCCAGCAGCTCCCTAGGGACTAGCGGGGCCAGCTCCTACGAGCAGTACTTC,CASSSLGTSGASSYEQYF
-,TRBJ1-2,TRBV6-1,-,TGTGCCAGCGTTGACAGTGACTATGGCTACACCTTC,CASVDSDYGYTF
many,TRBJ1-1,TRBV29-1,-,TGCAGCGTTGAAGCGATCAGAGCCACTGAAGCTTTCTTT,CSVEAIRATEAFF
-,TRBJ2-7,TRBV6-5,-,TGTGCCAGCAGTTCTATCCCAGACAGGTGTAAAAAATACTCCTACGAGCAGTACTTC,CASSSIPDRCKKYSYEQYF
-,TRBJ2-3,TRBV5-1,TRBD2,TGCGCCAGCAGCGGAGCCCGACTAGCCCACATTCAGGATACGCAGTATTTT,CASSGARLAHIQDTQYF
few,TRBJ2-2,TRBV9,TRBD2,TGTGCCAGCAGCCAGGGACTAGCGGGAGTGGGAACCGGGGAGCTGTTTTTT,CASSQGLAGVGTGELFF
many,TRBJ2-7,TRBV24-1,-,TGTGCCACCAGCGACCCTACCGGGAGTATCCACGAGCAGTACTTC,CATSDPTGSIHEQYF